This is a list of T cell receptor beta chains from one sample in a study of neurological immune-mediated disorders. TCRdb re-called the 5' RACE reads with MiXCR, one entry per CDR3 protein. This sample carries about 76,000 distinct CDR3 sequences, over 15% of them seen once, and the ten largest clones take 15% to 19%. What was sequenced was PBMCs. These TCRs come from a woman aged 40 to 49 in good health. Each CDR3 is given with its conserved first and last residue. The order of the fields is CDR3 length, V gene, J gene, D gene, clone size, CDR3 DNA, CDR3 protein. A D gene is named only where the DNA matches it firmly. Clone size is not always given. Where it is, it says once, few, many or a class for expanded clones.

CDR3 length: 13
V gene: TRBV2
J gene: TRBJ2-3
D gene: NA
clone size: many
CDR3 DNA: TGTGCCAGCAGTGGGATGGGCACAGATACGCAGTATTTT
CDR3 protein: CASSGMGTDTQYF

CDR3 length: 15
V gene: TRBV5-1
J gene: TRBJ2-1
D gene: TRBD2
clone size: many
CDR3 DNA: TGCGCCAGCAGCCCTTTGACGGGGGGTCCCAATGAGCAGTTCTTC
CDR3 protein: CASSPLTGGPNEQFF

CDR3 length: 15
V gene: TRBV6-1
J gene: TRBJ2-5
D gene: TRBD2
clone size: NA
CDR3 DNA: TGTGCCAGCAGTGTGACTAGCGGGGGGGCTCAGACCCAGTACTTC
CDR3 protein: CASSVTSGGAQTQYF

CDR3 length: 16
V gene: TRBV20-1
J gene: TRBJ2-5
D gene: NA
clone size: many
CDR3 DNA: TGCAGTGCTAGAGATGCGAGGAGGAGGAACCAAGAGACCCAGTACTTC
CDR3 protein: CSARDARRRNQETQYF

CDR3 length: 15
V gene: TRBV27
J gene: TRBJ2-5
D gene: NA
clone size: many
CDR3 DNA: TGTGCCAGCAGTTGGATTTCAGACAGTTTAGAGACCCAGTACTTC
CDR3 protein: CASSWISDSLETQYF

CDR3 length: 14
V gene: TRBV29-1
J gene: TRBJ1-2
D gene: TRBD1
clone size: NA
CDR3 DNA: TGCAGCGGTGGCCATGGGACAGGGCTACAGGGCTACACCTTC
CDR3 protein: CSGGHGTGLQGYTF

CDR3 length: 15
V gene: TRBV28
J gene: TRBJ2-2
D gene: NA
clone size: many
CDR3 DNA: TGTGCCAGCAGGATCAGGGAAGGAGGCACCGGGGAGCTGTTTTTT
CDR3 protein: CASRIREGGTGELFF

CDR3 length: 15
V gene: TRBV7-9
J gene: TRBJ2-3
D gene: TRBD1
clone size: NA
CDR3 DNA: TGTGCCAGCAGCTTCGGACAGGGTGGGTCAGATACGCAGTATTTT
CDR3 protein: CASSFGQGGSDTQYF

CDR3 length: 13
V gene: TRBV28
J gene: TRBJ2-5
D gene: NA
clone size: NA
CDR3 DNA: TGTGCCAGCACGGAGCTTGGTCAAGAGACCCAGTACTTC
CDR3 protein: CASTELGQETQYF

CDR3 length: 17
V gene: TRBV3-1
J gene: TRBJ2-1
D gene: TRBD2
clone size: many
CDR3 DNA: TGTGCCAGCAGCCGCCGGTGGGGTTCAGCGGGGGTACAGGAGCAGTTCTTC
CDR3 protein: CASSRRWGSAGVQEQFF

CDR3 length: 16
V gene: TRBV4-1
J gene: TRBJ2-1
D gene: TRBD2
clone size: many
CDR3 DNA: TGCGCCAGCAGCCCGGGCCTGGCGGGGGGAGACTATGAGCAGTTCTTC
CDR3 protein: CASSPGLAGGDYEQFF

CDR3 length: 16
V gene: TRBV15
J gene: TRBJ2-4
D gene: NA
clone size: many
CDR3 DNA: TGTGCCACCAGCAGAGGGATAGGGGGGGAGGTAGACATTCAGTACTTC
CDR3 protein: CATSRGIGGEVDIQYF

CDR3 length: 14
V gene: TRBV2
J gene: TRBJ1-4
D gene: NA
clone size: many
CDR3 DNA: TGTGCCACTACCATAGCGGGAACTAATGAAAAACTGTTTTTT
CDR3 protein: CATTIAGTNEKLFF

CDR3 length: 15
V gene: TRBV7-3
J gene: TRBJ2-1
D gene: TRBD2
clone size: many
CDR3 DNA: TGTGCCAGCAGCTTGTACTCTAGCGGGGGGTCCGAGCAGTTCTTC
CDR3 protein: CASSLYSSGGSEQFF

CDR3 length: 14
V gene: TRBV11-2
J gene: TRBJ2-2
D gene: NA
clone size: few
CDR3 DNA: TGTGCCAGCACCCCCGGGTGGGGGACCGGGGAGCTGTTTTTT
CDR3 protein: CASTPGWGTGELFF

CDR3 length: 15
V gene: TRBV20-1
J gene: TRBJ2-7
D gene: NA
clone size: many
CDR3 DNA: TGCAGTGCTAGAGATCTGGGACGTTCTACCTACGAGCAGTACTTC
CDR3 protein: CSARDLGRSTYEQYF

CDR3 length: 13
V gene: TRBV12-3/TRBV12-4
J gene: TRBJ1-1
D gene: NA
clone size: NA
CDR3 DNA: TGTGCCAGCAGTTCAGGACCTAACACTGAAGCTTTCTTT
CDR3 protein: CASSSGPNTEAFF

CDR3 length: 16
V gene: TRBV6-2/TRBV6-3
J gene: TRBJ2-1
D gene: TRBD2
clone size: many
CDR3 DNA: TGTGCCAGCAGGACTCTAGCGGGGGCCTCCTACAATGAGCAGTTCTTC
CDR3 protein: CASRTLAGASYNEQFF

CDR3 length: 15
V gene: TRBV28
J gene: TRBJ1-5
D gene: NA
clone size: many
CDR3 DNA: TGTGCCAGCATTTTTTCAGGACTTATAAATCAGCCCCAGCATTTT
CDR3 protein: CASIFSGLINQPQHF

CDR3 length: 16
V gene: TRBV4-3
J gene: TRBJ2-3
D gene: TRBD2
clone size: many
CDR3 DNA: TGCGCCAGCAGCCAAGATCTCAGCGGGGGCACAGATACGCAGTATTTT
CDR3 protein: CASSQDLSGGTDTQYF

CDR3 length: 14
V gene: TRBV9
J gene: TRBJ1-1
D gene: TRBD1
clone size: few
CDR3 DNA: TGTGCCAGCAGCGCGACAGGGGGGAACACTGAAGCTTTCTTT
CDR3 protein: CASSATGGNTEAFF